The 6 T cell receptor beta chains below were found in one sample sequenced in a study of identical twins (dated by TCRdb to about 2016). Libraries were constructed by 5' RACE. The sample was run on an Illumina HiSeq 2000. TCRdb cleaned the public reads at Q25 with fastp, built clones with MiXCR and kept in-frame beta chains. Each CDR3 protein gets just one entry, which takes the most common genes and DNA from the rows behind it. In this sample the table shows more than 1.5 million distinct CDR3 sequences, about 31% of which occur a single time. Approximately 0.25% of the sample is taken by the ten largest. Sequencing was performed on cord blood. These receptors all come from a newborn girl in good health.

This chain joins TRBV6-2 or TRBV6-3 and TRBJ2-2, with a weak D call TRBD2 (5 bases). V lost 4 bases, J lost 3 bases, and 15 bases lay in between. Germline assignment: CDR1 MNHEY and CDR2 SVGEGT. CDR3 length: 16 amino acids. The CDR3 loop reads CASSFGRVGYTGELFF. The DNA of the CDR3 is TGTGCCAGCAGTTTTGGGCGGGTCGGCTACACCGGGGAGCTGTTTTTT.

This chain joins TRBV6-1 and TRBJ2-7, with 9 nucleotides matching TRBD2. V lost 11 bases and J lost 0; bases outside the gene matches: 14. Germline V gene data show CDR1 as MNHNS and CDR2 as SASEGT. This CDR3 is built from 16 residues. This CDR3 reads CAGSMTTSGRSYEQYF. The CDR3 DNA reads as TGTGCCGGGTCCATGACTACTAGCGGGCGCTCCTACGAGCAGTACTTC.

CDR3 DNA sequence: TGTGCCAGCACCCCGGCCGGGACAGTCTCTGGAAACACCATATATTTT. Residues: CASTPAGTVSGNTIYF. The chain employs TRBV12-3 or TRBV12-4 and TRBJ1-3; 7 nucleotides line up with TRBD1. The CDR3 has 16 amino acids. V gave up 7 bases and J gave up 0 bases; unmatched junction bases: 9.

The chain links TRBV3-1 to TRBJ1-2; 7 nucleotides line up with TRBD1. With 4 bases clipped from V and 8 bases from J, the junction kept 10 bases outside the gene matches. CDR1 is LGHDT, CDR2 YNNKEL, per germline (reference sequence). The CDR3 is made up of 14 amino acids. Here the CDR3 reads CASSRGQALGGYTF. DNA of the CDR3: TGTGCCAGCAGCCGCGGACAGGCGCTGGGGGGCTACACCTTC.

There are a few counts of this clonotype. The rearrangement joins TRBV20-1 to TRBJ2-1; no definite D call. CDR1 is DFQATT, CDR2 SNEGSKA, per germline (reference sequence). The CDR3 extends over 11 amino acids. The CDR3 nucleotides are TGCAGAACATCCCGACACAATGAGCAGTTCTTC. Amino acids: CRTSRHNEQFF.

This clonotype was counted between two and nine times. V gene TRBV20-1 combines with J gene TRBJ1-5; no clear D gene. Germline-derived CDR1 and CDR2 are DFQATT and SNEGSKA (reference sequence). V was cut by 0 bases and J by 5 bases, with 8 bases left in between. The CDR3 has 13 residues. This CDR3 is CSARDWQDQPQHF. In DNA form, the CDR3 reads TGCAGTGCTAGAGATTGGCAGGATCAGCCCCAGCATTTT.